This T cell receptor beta chain emerged from a study of shared clonotypes between healthy human individuals. Germline CDR1 reads MNHNS; CDR2 reads SASEGT. V gave up 1 base and J gave up 0 bases, with 16 bases separating them. The CDR3 sequence is 18 residues long. Here immunoSEQ multiplex PCR was the method, and the copy in TCRdb shows in-frame clones only, minus some. This sample has roughly 2 million clones; 85% to 95% occur once, and the top ten carry 0.1% to 0.15%. In regard to this clone: The target antigen is unknown.

Findings and limits, study-wide: Clonotype sharing among donors, it was expected, would be affected by sequencing depth. Across several donors, naive CD4 shared 5% to 5.5%, naive CD8 under 4%, memory CD4 more than 2%, memory CD8 around 0.36%. The low donor count limited represented genetic and exposure-history diversity.

The investigators split CD4+ cells into a CD45RA+ naive subset and a CD45RA-negative memory subset. The material sequenced was naive CD4+ T cells sorted from blood. Described subset: CD45RA+ positively selected. This TCR was sampled from a man between 18 and 29 years old in good health. The chain is built from TRBV6-1 and TRBJ1-5; a weak D match, TRBD1 (5 bases). For the CDR3, the DNA is TGTGCCAGCAGTGAAGAACTAGGTAGGGGCTATAGCAATCAGCCCCAGCATTTT. Translated, it gives CASSEELGRGYSNQPQHF.